This is a list of T cell receptor beta chains from one sample in a study of regulatory T cells in long-lasting Graves disease. MiXCR, run by TCRdb on the multiplex PCR reads, gives a single entry per CDR3 protein. The sample lists more than 400,000 distinct CDR3 sequences; roughly 16% were seen once. This sample also belongs to another study, concerning T cells in Graves' hyperthyroidism and ophthalmopathy.

The sample consisted of peripheral blood mononuclear cells (PBMCs), taken at new diagnosis, from a patient treated with antithyroid drugs. These receptors originate from a man aged 40-49 years with Graves disease. CDR3s include the opening cysteine and the closing phenylalanine or tryptophan. The size entry is marked missing in some rows and otherwise reads once, few, many or a size class.

CDR3,V,J,size
CASSQHGGIEKLFF,TRBV12-3/TRBV12-4,TRBJ1-4,many
CASSVGLAGQYEQYF,TRBV7-9,TRBJ2-7,-
CASSLTGGEQYF,TRBV5-1,TRBJ2-7,many
CASGLDLAGGLNEQFF,TRBV7-2,TRBJ2-1,-
CASRGTGSYKQYF,TRBV6-2/TRBV6-3,TRBJ2-7,-
CSPAEFGQRNTEAFF,TRBV20-1,TRBJ1-1,-
CASSQDGGRRGTGELFF,TRBV4-2,TRBJ2-2,-
CASSYGDLYSPLHF,TRBV6-5,TRBJ1-6,many
CASSSAGLPIHEQFF,TRBV7-9,TRBJ2-1,many
CSASTSGRADEQYF,TRBV20-1,TRBJ2-7,many
CASLSGGNYQPQHF,TRBV28,TRBJ1-5,many
CASSRVRTSGRETQYF,TRBV25-1,TRBJ2-5,-
CASSYRQGWTEAFF,TRBV6-5,TRBJ1-1,-
CASSGNSDEQFF,TRBV2,TRBJ2-1,few
CSVETVDSFTGELFF,TRBV29-1,TRBJ2-2,many
CSPVDAKTYEQYF,TRBV20-1,TRBJ2-7,-
CASSLGQGIHEQYF,TRBV5-1,TRBJ2-7,many
CSARARAPKSSYEQYF,TRBV20-1,TRBJ2-7,-
CASSIDPRLYIQYF,TRBV19,TRBJ2-4,few
CASRATVNTEAFF,TRBV12-3/TRBV12-4,TRBJ1-1,-
CAISNAGTSGRGPFYEQYF,TRBV10-3,TRBJ2-7,-
CSVAGSTGELFF,TRBV20-1,TRBJ2-2,few
CASSLRLASSLMSSYNEQFF,TRBV11-2,TRBJ2-1,-
CASRNRDSNEQFF,TRBV28,TRBJ2-1,many
CAWLPPGTDEWETQYF,TRBV30,TRBJ2-5,many
CASSIGGLTYNEQFF,TRBV19,TRBJ2-1,many
CASSSGQHYEQYF,TRBV11-3,TRBJ2-7,many
CASSNYPPGETTYNEQFF,TRBV27,TRBJ2-1,many
CASSPIPLREGRPYF,TRBV27,TRBJ2-7,few
CASSHNRDRGAQQYF,TRBV12-3/TRBV12-4,TRBJ2-7,many
CASSFFGTSYNSPLHF,TRBV28,TRBJ1-6,many
CASNSPGDSGANVLTF,TRBV28,TRBJ2-6,-
CAWSPDHGRKETQYF,TRBV30,TRBJ2-5,-
CSARDPAGLSYEQYF,TRBV20-1,TRBJ2-7,many
CSVEDGRDTQYF,TRBV29-1,TRBJ2-3,-
CASGLAGFGEQYF,TRBV12-3/TRBV12-4,TRBJ2-7,many
CASSIGGTGDEQFF,TRBV7-8,TRBJ2-1,-
CASRRQGTSGTGELFF,TRBV2,TRBJ2-2,-
CASGAGGDSGNTIYF,TRBV28,TRBJ1-3,-
CASSEAAGGEAGAGEQYF,TRBV6-1,TRBJ2-7,many
CSVRGTSGRADTQYF,TRBV29-1,TRBJ2-3,many
CAWNLHGYTF,TRBV30,TRBJ1-2,many
CASSSPGQGTYEQYF,TRBV6-1,TRBJ2-7,-
CAWCRGPGTEAFF,TRBV30,TRBJ1-1,many
CASSLVGGGRGEETQYF,TRBV7-2,TRBJ2-5,many
CAISDPPPNTGELFF,TRBV10-3,TRBJ2-2,few
CASRDTAAYEQYF,TRBV2,TRBJ2-7,many
CASSQVLGGEQFF,TRBV14,TRBJ2-1,few
CASSPTTSGSGNEQFF,TRBV3-1,TRBJ2-1,many
CASSPIGGGNTEAFF,TRBV28,TRBJ1-1,many
CASGAPDRKNTEAFF,TRBV12-5,TRBJ1-1,few
CASSLEGLGPTGEQFF,TRBV27,TRBJ2-1,-